This TCR beta chain came from a study of blood T cell repertoires in COVID-19. The table came from immunoSEQ multiplex PCR; TCRdb's copy has only in-frame clones and leaves some out. The sample yields around 61,000 clones, roughly 81% seen once. CDR1 is LNHDA and CDR2 is SQIVND in the germline V gene (reference sequence). V lost 7 bases and J 4 bases, leaving 14 bases between the germline ends. The CDR3 loop spans 14 amino acids. The chain combines TRBV19 with TRBJ2-1, with D tentatively TRBD1 (6 bases). The sequence was obtained from a man aged 80 or over with acute or convalescent COVID-19. The sequenced sample consisted of peripheral blood. The CDR3: CASTELGGYNEQFF. The CDR3 DNA reads TGTGCCAGTACCGAGCTAGGGGGTTACAATGAGCAGTTCTTC.